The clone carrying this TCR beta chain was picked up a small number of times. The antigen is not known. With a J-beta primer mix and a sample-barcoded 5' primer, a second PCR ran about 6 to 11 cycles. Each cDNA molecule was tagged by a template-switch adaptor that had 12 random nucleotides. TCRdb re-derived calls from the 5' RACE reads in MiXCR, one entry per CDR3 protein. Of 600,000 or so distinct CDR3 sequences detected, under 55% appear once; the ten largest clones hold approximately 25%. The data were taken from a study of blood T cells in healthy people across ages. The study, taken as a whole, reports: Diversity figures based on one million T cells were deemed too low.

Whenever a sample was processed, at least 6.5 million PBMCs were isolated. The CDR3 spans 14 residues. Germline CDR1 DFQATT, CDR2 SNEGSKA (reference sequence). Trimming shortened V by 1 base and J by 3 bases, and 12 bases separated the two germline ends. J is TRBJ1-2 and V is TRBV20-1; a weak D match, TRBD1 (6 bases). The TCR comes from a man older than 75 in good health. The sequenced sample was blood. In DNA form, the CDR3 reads TGCAGTGCTAGAGCTGGGGGCGTAGACTATGGCTACACCTTC. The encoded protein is CSARAGGVDYGYTF.